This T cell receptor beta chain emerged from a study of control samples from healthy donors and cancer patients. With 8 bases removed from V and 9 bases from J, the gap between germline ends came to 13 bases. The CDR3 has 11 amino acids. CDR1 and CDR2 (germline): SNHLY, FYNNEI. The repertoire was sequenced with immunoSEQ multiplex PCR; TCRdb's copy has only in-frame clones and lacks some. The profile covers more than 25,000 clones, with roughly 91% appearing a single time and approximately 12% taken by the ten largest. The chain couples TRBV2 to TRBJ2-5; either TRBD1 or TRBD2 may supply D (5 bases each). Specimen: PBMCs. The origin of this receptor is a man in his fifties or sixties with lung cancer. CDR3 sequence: CASGNRGSQYF. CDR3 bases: TGTGCCAGCGGGAATCGGGGCTCCCAGTACTTC.